One and the same sample provided the 7 T cell receptor beta chains below, sequenced in a study of monozygotic twins with inflammatory bowel disease. TCRdb re-analyzed the 5' RACE reads; it lists each CDR3 protein once, without DNA. Reported are more than 300,000 distinct CDR3 sequences; the ten largest clones contain less than 6.5%. Sequencing used blood. These TCRs come from a human donor with ulcerative colitis or Crohn's disease, or a healthy co-twin of an affected twin (not recorded which).

This sequence joins TRBV10-3 and TRBJ2-1; the TRBD2 assignment by TCRdb is unverifiable without DNA. The germline CDR1 and CDR2 sequences are ENHRY and SYGVKD. The CDR3 covers 15 residues. The CDR3 loop reads CAISSGTTRAGEQFF.

The chain has TRBV5-6 and TRBJ1-1; TCRdb lists TRBD1, though no DNA is available to test this call. This CDR3 has 15 amino acids. The germline CDR1 and CDR2 sequences are SGHDT and YYEEEE. The CDR3 here is CASSLMGVVNTEAFF.

V gene TRBV2 combines with J gene TRBJ2-2. The CDR3 contains 14 residues. Germline lookup yields CDR1 SNHLY and CDR2 FYNNEI. CDR3 region: CASSEGRHTGELFF.

The V gene is TRBV6-5, the J gene TRBJ1-2; TCRdb lists TRBD1, though no DNA is available to test this call. This CDR3 contains 15 residues. In germline, CDR1 is MNHEY, CDR2 SVGAGI. CDR3 amino acids: CASSYSSGQGYGYTF.

The rearrangement uses TRBV12-3 or TRBV12-4 and TRBJ2-1; TCRdb's D call, TRBD2, is unchecked because there is no DNA. The CDR3 is 17 residues long. CDR3: CASSLVGLAGVFNEQFF.

The chain recombines TRBV5-4 with TRBJ2-1; the D call of TRBD1 rests on TCRdb alone, since no DNA is present to check it. The length of the CDR3 is 14 residues. Germline CDR1 is SGHNT and CDR2 is YYREEE (reference sequence). CDR3 sequence reads: CASSLWGGLGEQFF. Combining the CDR3 with reference TRBV5-4 and TRBJ2-1 gives the whole variable domain ETGVTQSPTHLIKTRGQQVTLRCSSQSGHNTVSWYQQALGQGPQFIFQYYREEENGRGNFPPRFSGLQFPNYSSELNVNALELDDSALYLCASSLWGGLGEQFFGPGTRLTVL.

The V and J genes are TRBV6-2 or TRBV6-3 and TRBJ2-1. CDR1 is MNHEY, CDR2 SVGEGT, per germline. This CDR3 comprises 14 residues. The CDR3 here is CASLKGGSYNEQFF.